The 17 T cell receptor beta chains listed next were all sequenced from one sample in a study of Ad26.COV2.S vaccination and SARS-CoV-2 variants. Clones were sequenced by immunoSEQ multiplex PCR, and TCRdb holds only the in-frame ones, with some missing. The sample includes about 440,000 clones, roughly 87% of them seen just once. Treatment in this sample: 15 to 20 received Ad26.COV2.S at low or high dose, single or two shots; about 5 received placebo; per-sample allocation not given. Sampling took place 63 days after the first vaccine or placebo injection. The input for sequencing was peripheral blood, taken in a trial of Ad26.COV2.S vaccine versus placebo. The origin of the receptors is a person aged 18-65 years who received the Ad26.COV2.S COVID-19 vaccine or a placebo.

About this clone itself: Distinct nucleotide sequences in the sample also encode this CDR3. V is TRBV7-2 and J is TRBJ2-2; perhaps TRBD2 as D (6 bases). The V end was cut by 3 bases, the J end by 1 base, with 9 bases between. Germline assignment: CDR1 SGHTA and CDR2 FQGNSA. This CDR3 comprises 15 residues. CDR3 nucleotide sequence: TGTGCCAGCAGCTTGAGGAGGGGGAACACCGGGGAGCTGTTTTTT. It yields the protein CASSLRRGNTGELFF.

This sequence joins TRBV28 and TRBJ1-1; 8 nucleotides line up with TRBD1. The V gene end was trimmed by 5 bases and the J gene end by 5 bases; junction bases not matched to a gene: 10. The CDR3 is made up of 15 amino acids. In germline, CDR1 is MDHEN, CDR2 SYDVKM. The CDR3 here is CASSDLTGARTEAFF. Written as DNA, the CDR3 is TGTGCCAGCAGTGACTTGACAGGGGCGAGGACTGAAGCTTTCTTT.

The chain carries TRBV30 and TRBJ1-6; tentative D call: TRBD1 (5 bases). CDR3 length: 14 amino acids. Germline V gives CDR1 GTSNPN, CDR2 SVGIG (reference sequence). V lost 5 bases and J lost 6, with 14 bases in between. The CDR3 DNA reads TGTGCCTGGGAGGGAGGGGCAGGTAATTCACCCCTCCACTTT. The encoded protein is CAWEGGAGNSPLHF.

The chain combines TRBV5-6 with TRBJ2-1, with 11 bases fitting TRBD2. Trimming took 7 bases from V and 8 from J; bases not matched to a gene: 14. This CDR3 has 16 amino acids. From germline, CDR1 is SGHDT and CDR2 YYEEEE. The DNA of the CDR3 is TGTGCCAGCGGAAGCAGGGACGGACTAGCGGGTCATGAGCAGTTCTTC. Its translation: CASGSRDGLAGHEQFF.

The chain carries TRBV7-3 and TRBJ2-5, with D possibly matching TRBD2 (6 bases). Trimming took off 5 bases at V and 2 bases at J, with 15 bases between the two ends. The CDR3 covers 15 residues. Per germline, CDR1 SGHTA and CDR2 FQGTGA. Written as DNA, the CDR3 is TGTGCCAGCAGCCCAAGCGGGTTGGGTCAAGAGACCCAGTACTTC. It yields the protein CASSPSGLGQETQYF.

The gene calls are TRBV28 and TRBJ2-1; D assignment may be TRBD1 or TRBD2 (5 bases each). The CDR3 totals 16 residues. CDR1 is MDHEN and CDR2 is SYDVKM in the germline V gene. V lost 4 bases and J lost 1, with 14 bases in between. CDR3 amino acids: CASSSDWGRSYNEQFF. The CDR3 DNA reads TGTGCCAGCAGTTCCGACTGGGGGAGATCCTACAATGAGCAGTTCTTC.

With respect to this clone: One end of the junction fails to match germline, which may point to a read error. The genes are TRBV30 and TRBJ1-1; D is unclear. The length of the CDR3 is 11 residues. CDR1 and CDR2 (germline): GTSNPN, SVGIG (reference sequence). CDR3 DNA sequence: TGTGCCTGGAGTGTAGACCGTGTCCCCCTTTTC. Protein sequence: CAWSVDRVPLF.

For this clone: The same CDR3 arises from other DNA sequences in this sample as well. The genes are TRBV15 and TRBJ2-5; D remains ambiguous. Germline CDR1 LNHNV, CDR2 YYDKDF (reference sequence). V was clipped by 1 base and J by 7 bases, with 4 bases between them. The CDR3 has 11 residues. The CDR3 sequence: CATSRGGTQYF. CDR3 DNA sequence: TGTGCCACCAGCAGAGGGGGGACCCAGTACTTC.

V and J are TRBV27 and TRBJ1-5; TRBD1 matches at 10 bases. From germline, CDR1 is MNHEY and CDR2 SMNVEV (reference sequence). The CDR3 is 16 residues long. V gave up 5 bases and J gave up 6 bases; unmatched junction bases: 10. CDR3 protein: CASSTYRDRGIQPQHF. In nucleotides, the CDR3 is TGTGCCAGCAGTACTTACCGGGACAGGGGAATTCAGCCCCAGCATTTT.

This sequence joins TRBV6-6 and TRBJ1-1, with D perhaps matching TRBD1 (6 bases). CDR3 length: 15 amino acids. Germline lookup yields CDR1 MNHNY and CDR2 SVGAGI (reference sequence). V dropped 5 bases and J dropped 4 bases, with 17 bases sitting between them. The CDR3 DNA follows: TGTGCCAGCAGTGCTGGGGACAATAAGGGCACTGAAGCTTTCTTT. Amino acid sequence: CASSAGDNKGTEAFF.

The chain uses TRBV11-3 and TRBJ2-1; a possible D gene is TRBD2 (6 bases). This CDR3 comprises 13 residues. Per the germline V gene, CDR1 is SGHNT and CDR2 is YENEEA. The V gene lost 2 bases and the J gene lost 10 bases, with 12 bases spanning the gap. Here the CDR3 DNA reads TGTGCCAGCAGCTTAACGCGGGGCAAGGAGCAGTTCTTC. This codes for CASSLTRGKEQFF.

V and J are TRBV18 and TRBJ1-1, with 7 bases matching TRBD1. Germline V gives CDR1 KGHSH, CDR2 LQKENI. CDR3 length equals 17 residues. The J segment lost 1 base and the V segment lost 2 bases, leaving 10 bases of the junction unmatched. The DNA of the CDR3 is TGTGCCAGCTCACCAAGGCCCGGACAGGCTGGGAACACTGAAGCTTTCTTT. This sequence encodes CASSPRPGQAGNTEAFF.

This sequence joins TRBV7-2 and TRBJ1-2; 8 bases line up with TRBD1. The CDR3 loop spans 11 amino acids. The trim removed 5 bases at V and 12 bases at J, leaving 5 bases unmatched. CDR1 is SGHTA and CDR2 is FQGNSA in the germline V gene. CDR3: CASSHRTGHTF. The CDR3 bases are TGTGCCAGCAGCCACAGGACAGGGCACACCTTC.

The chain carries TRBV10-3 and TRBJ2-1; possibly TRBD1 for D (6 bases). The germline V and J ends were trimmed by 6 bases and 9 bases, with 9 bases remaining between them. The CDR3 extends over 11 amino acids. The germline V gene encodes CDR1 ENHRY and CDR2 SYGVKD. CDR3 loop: CAISEGVEQFF. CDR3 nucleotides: TGTGCCATCAGCGAGGGGGTTGAGCAGTTCTTC.

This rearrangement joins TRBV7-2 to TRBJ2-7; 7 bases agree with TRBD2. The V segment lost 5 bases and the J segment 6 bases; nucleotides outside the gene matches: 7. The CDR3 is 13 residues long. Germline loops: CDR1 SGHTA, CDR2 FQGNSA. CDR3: CASSVGLVREQYF. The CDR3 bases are TGTGCCAGCAGCGTCGGACTAGTCCGCGAGCAGTACTTC.

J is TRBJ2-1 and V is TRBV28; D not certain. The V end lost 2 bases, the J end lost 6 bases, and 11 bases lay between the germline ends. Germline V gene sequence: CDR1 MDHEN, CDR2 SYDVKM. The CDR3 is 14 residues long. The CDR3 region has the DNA TGTGCCAGCAGTTTACGGCCCCTTGGCAATGAGCAGTTCTTC. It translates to CASSLRPLGNEQFF.

CDR3 sequence: CASSPRDRRNSPLHF. In nucleotides, the CDR3 is TGTGCCAGCAGTCCCCGGGACAGGCGAAATTCACCCCTCCACTTT. J is TRBJ1-6 and V is TRBV28; 8 positions match TRBD1. Trimming cost V 5 bases and J 7 bases; bases outside gene matches: 7. Germline CDR1 and CDR2: MDHEN and SYDVKM. The CDR3 contains 15 residues.